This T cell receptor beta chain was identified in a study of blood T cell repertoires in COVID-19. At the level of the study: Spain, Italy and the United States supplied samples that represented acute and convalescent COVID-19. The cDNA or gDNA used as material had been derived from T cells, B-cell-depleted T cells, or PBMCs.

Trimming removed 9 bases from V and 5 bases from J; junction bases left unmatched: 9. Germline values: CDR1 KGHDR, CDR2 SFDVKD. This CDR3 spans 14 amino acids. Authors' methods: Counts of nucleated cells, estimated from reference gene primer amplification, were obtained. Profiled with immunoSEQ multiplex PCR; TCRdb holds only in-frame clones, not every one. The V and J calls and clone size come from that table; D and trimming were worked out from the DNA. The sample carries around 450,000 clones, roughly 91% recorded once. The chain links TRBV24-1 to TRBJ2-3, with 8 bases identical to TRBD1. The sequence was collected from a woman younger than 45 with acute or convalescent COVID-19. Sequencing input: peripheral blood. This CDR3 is CATERPGGGDTQYF. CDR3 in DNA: TGTGCCACCGAGCGACCAGGGGGCGGAGATACGCAGTATTTT.